This note documents a single T cell receptor (beta chain) sequence. What it binds is not known. The sample comes from a study of monozygotic twins with inflammatory bowel disease. Blood was drawn once per donor, and each sample measured under 3 ml. From its re-call of the 5' RACE reads, TCRdb lists each CDR3 protein once, without DNA. Its table lists some 210,000 distinct CDR3 sequences. Findings and limits, study-wide: On the inverse Simpson index, IBD patients scored lower for TCRbeta diversity than healthy co-twins.

This CDR3 comprises 14 residues. Germline V gene lookup returns CDR1 SEHNR and CDR2 FQNEAQ (reference sequence). The sample comprised blood. The sequence was collected from a human donor with ulcerative colitis or Crohn's disease, or a healthy co-twin of an affected twin (not recorded which). The rearrangement links TRBV7-9 to TRBJ2-1; lacking DNA, the TRBD2 call made by TCRdb goes unchecked. CDR3 sequence: CASRGSLTYNEQFF. Together with reference TRBV7-9 and TRBJ2-1, the CDR3 gives the full variable domain: DTGVSQNPRHKITKRGQNVTFRCDPISEHNRLYWYRQTLGQGPEFLTYFQNEAQLEKSRLLSDRFSAERPKGSFSTLEIQRTEQGDSAMYLCASRGSLTYNEQFFGPGTRLTVL.